This passage covers 28 T cell receptor beta chains from one sample sequenced in a study of T cell responses to AZD1222 COVID-19 vaccine (dated by TCRdb to the early 2020s). Receptor amplification or capture employed the immunoSEQ multiplex PCR assay. Drawn from immuneACCESS, this table holds only the in-frame rearrangements with V and J called that TCRdb kept. Clones are partly lost; checked studies trace under half to an unresolved V gene and leave the rest unexplained. This sample gives some 14,000 clones in total; approximately 80% of them show up just once. The ten largest clones capture approximately 40% of the sample. This specimen's time point label, interpreted: about 28 days (+/-7) after the second vaccine dose. This sample comprised peripheral blood, obtained 28 days after the second AZD1222 dose. These receptors were taken from an adult who received the AZD1222 COVID-19 vaccine.

The CDR3 reads CASRPGAIDTQYF. The DNA for the CDR3 is TGTGCCAGCAGACCCGGGGCGATAGATACGCAGTATTTT. J is TRBJ2-3 and V is TRBV7-2; D tentatively fits TRBD1 or TRBD2 (5 bases each). Per germline, CDR1 SGHTA and CDR2 FQGNSA. Deletions cut 6 bases from V and 5 bases from J, with 12 bases between. CDR3 length: 13 amino acids.

The chain joins TRBV18 to TRBJ2-7; the match to TRBD2 covers 14 bases. There are 15 residues in the CDR3. After removal of 4 bases from V and 3 bases from J, the junction contained 2 bases not matched to a gene. From germline, CDR1 is KGHSH and CDR2 LQKENI. The CDR3 nucleotides read TGTGCCAGCTCACTAGGGACTAGCGGGAGCTACGAGCAGTACTTC. Its translation is CASSLGTSGSYEQYF.

In this sample, this clone turned up once. The chain recombines TRBV11-1 with TRBJ2-2, with 8 positions matching TRBD1. The ends lost 4 bases at V and 6 bases at J; junction bases unmatched: 1. Germline loops: CDR1 SGHAT, CDR2 FQDESV (reference sequence). This CDR3 is 13 amino acids long. The CDR3 region is CASSSQGAGELFF. The CDR3, as DNA: TGTGCCAGCAGCTCACAGGGGGCCGGGGAGCTGTTTTTT.

This clone showed up just a few times. This chain connects TRBV7-9 to TRBJ1-2; D uncertain. V was pared by 5 bases and J by 4 bases, with 14 bases between. CDR1 is SEHNR and CDR2 is FQNEAQ in the germline V gene (reference sequence). The length of the CDR3 is 14 residues. The CDR3 region has the DNA TGTGCCAGCAGCCTGCCTCGGGATACCTATGGCTACACCTTC. Amino acids: CASSLPRDTYGYTF.

The CDR3: CASSFGRASEQFF. The CDR3 DNA reads as TGTGCCAGCAGTTTCGGAAGGGCTAGTGAGCAGTTCTTC. This sequence joins TRBV28 and TRBJ2-1; D is ambiguous. CDR3 length: 13 residues. The germline gives CDR1 MDHEN, CDR2 SYDVKM. The V end was cut by 3 bases, the J end by 9 bases, with 12 bases between.

The chain carries TRBV7-9 and TRBJ2-1; 9 bases align to TRBD2. Germline lookup yields CDR1 SEHNR and CDR2 FQNEAQ (reference sequence). The CDR3 has 16 amino acids. With V trimmed by 1 base and J by 8 bases, 9 bases remained unmatched. The CDR3 loop is CASSLVRGPSGDEQFF. DNA of the CDR3: TGTGCCAGCAGCTTAGTGAGAGGGCCTAGCGGGGATGAGCAGTTCTTC.

This sequence joins TRBV29-1 and TRBJ2-3; D call uncertain. V was clipped by 1 base and J by 2 bases, with 4 bases between them. CDR3 length: 12 amino acids. The germline CDR1 and CDR2 sequences are SQVTM and ANQGSEA. CDR3 in amino acids: CSVEGDTDTQYF. The CDR3 DNA follows: TGCAGCGTTGAAGGAGACACAGATACGCAGTATTTT.

This chain joins TRBV18 and TRBJ1-1; possible D gene TRBD1, 6 bases. The CDR3 contains 15 residues. The germline CDR1 and CDR2 sequences are KGHSH and LQKENI. Trimming took off 0 bases at V and 1 base at J, with 9 bases between the two ends. The CDR3 DNA reads as TGTGCCAGCTCACCACCGAAGACAGGGAACACTGAAGCTTTCTTT. Protein: CASSPPKTGNTEAFF.

By sample share, this clone is medium-sized. Other DNA sequences in this specimen translate into the identical CDR3. The chain employs TRBV4-3 and TRBJ1-1; D is unresolved. Germline lookup yields CDR1 LGHNA and CDR2 YSLEER. V lost 1 base, J lost 1 base, and 4 bases lay in between. The CDR3 is 13 amino acids. CDR3 loop: CASSQAGNTEAFF. CDR3 DNA sequence: TGCGCCAGCAGCCAAGCCGGGAACACTGAAGCTTTCTTT.

This chain uses TRBV21-1 with TRBJ2-7. TRBV21-1 is noted as a pseudogene. The CDR3 spans 13 residues. The CDR3 here is CAPGRASSYEQYF. DNA of the CDR3: TGTGCCCCGGGGCGGGCTAGCTCCTACGAGCAGTACTTC.

J is TRBJ1-2 and V is TRBV30; D not certain. Per the germline V gene, CDR1 is GTSNPN and CDR2 is SVGIG (reference sequence). The CDR3 has 16 residues. V lost 4 bases and J lost 3, with 21 bases in between. This CDR3 reads CAWNKVWPGRDYGYTF. CDR3 coding DNA: TGTGCCTGGAATAAGGTGTGGCCCGGCCGAGACTATGGCTACACCTTC.

V gene TRBV30 combines with J gene TRBJ2-2; D not certain. This CDR3 is built from 13 residues. In germline, CDR1 is GTSNPN, CDR2 SVGIG (reference sequence). V was cut by 2 bases and J by 3 bases, with 7 bases left in between. CDR3 DNA sequence: TGTGCCTGGAGTTTCCCATACACCGGGGAGCTGTTTTTT. Protein: CAWSFPYTGELFF. The variable domain in full, completed from reference TRBV30 and TRBJ2-2, reads SQTIHQWPATLVQPVGSPLSLECTVEGTSNPNLYWYRQAAGRGLQLLFYSVGIGQISSEVPQNLSASRPQDRQFILSSKKLLLSDSGFYLCAWSFPYTGELFFGEGSRLTVL.

This clone was detected once. This chain uses TRBV4-1 with TRBJ2-1, with 8 bases aligning to TRBD1. There are 15 residues in the CDR3. Trimming took 2 bases from V and 2 from J; bases not matched to a gene: 2. CDR1 MGHRA and CDR2 YSYEKL come from the germline V gene. CDR3 nucleotides: TGCGCCAGCAGCCAAACAGGGGGACCCTACAATGAGCAGTTCTTC. As protein: CASSQTGGPYNEQFF.

The chain has TRBV6-5 and TRBJ1-3; D unclear. In germline, CDR1 is MNHEY, CDR2 SVGAGI. The CDR3 length is 16 residues. V lost 0 bases, J lost 0 bases, and 9 bases lay in between. Here the CDR3 reads CASSYSTRPSGNTIYF. The CDR3 bases are TGTGCCAGCAGTTACTCGACCCGGCCCTCTGGAAACACCATATATTTT.

This rearrangement joins TRBV6-4 to TRBJ1-5; D unclear. The CDR3 contains 14 residues. Germline CDR1 and CDR2: MRHNA and SNTAGT. V was clipped by 10 bases and J by 0 bases, with 13 bases between them. The CDR3 loop reads CAIPQRASNQPQHF. The DNA for the CDR3 is TGTGCCATCCCCCAACGGGCTAGCAATCAGCCCCAGCATTTT.

The chain uses TRBV10-3 and TRBJ2-1; D uncertain. Per the germline V gene, CDR1 is ENHRY and CDR2 is SYGVKD. Between the trimmed V and J ends, which lost 2 bases and 1 base, there was a span of 6 bases. The CDR3 runs to 14 residues. The CDR3 is CAISETVSYNEQFF. The CDR3 DNA reads as TGTGCCATCAGTGAGACAGTTTCCTACAATGAGCAGTTCTTC.

The chain couples TRBV7-9 to TRBJ1-4, with D possibly TRBD1 on 5 matching bases. The CDR3 consists of 16 residues. Trimming took 1 base from V and 3 from J, leaving 12 bases between them. Germline-derived CDR1 and CDR2 are SEHNR and FQNEAQ (reference sequence). CDR3 sequence: CASSLDGASPNEKLFF. The CDR3 region has the DNA TGTGCCAGCAGCTTAGACGGGGCGTCACCTAATGAAAAACTGTTTTTT.

J is TRBJ2-1 and V is TRBV19, with 9 bases matching TRBD2. V trimming: 6 bases; J trimming: 4 bases; junction bases outside the gene matches: 7. This CDR3 has 15 residues. Germline CDR1 reads LNHDA; CDR2 reads SQIVND (reference sequence). The CDR3 region is CASSILAGYYNEQFF. CDR3 bases: TGTGCCAGTAGCATCCTAGCGGGATATTACAATGAGCAGTTCTTC. Complete variable domain (other parts from reference TRBV19 and TRBJ2-1): DGGITQSPKYLFRKEGQNVTLSCEQNLNHDAMYWYRQDPGQGLRLIYYSQIVNDFQKGDIAEGYSVSREKKESFPLTVTSAQKNPTAFYLCASSILAGYYNEQFFGPGTRLTVL.

The sample holds one count of this clone. The chain uses TRBV5-4 and TRBJ2-7; 8 bases match TRBD2. Looked up from germline, CDR1 is SGHNT and CDR2 is YYREEE (reference sequence). The CDR3 covers 15 residues. V gave up 3 bases and J gave up 2 bases; unmatched junction bases: 7. CDR3 residues: CASSSGSGSAYEQYF. The CDR3 coding sequence is TGTGCCAGCAGCTCTGGGAGCGGGAGCGCCTACGAGCAGTACTTC.

This clone was picked up a small number of times. The rearrangement uses TRBV11-3 and TRBJ2-2, with TRBD2 matching 10 bases. Looked up from germline, CDR1 is SGHNT and CDR2 is YENEEA. CDR3 size: 18 residues. V was clipped by 5 bases and J by 5 bases; unmatched bases: 14. The CDR3 nucleotides read TGTGCCAGCAGCGCTGACGCGACTAGCGGGTTAGAAACCGGGGAGCTGTTTTTT. This gives the protein CASSADATSGLETGELFF.

J is TRBJ1-2 and V is TRBV4-3; tentative D call: TRBD1 (6 bases). Deletions cut 0 bases from V and 8 bases from J, with 13 bases between. The CDR3 has 14 residues. Germline V gives CDR1 LGHNA, CDR2 YSLEER. The CDR3 region is CASSQDGGTSGYTF. CDR3 sequence (DNA): TGCGCCAGCAGCCAAGATGGGGGGACATCCGGCTACACCTTC.

The gene calls are TRBV27 and TRBJ1-5, with no clear D. This CDR3 is built from 14 residues. Germline CDR1 is MNHEY and CDR2 is SMNVEV (reference sequence). Trimming shortened V by 10 bases and J by 0 bases, and 13 bases separated the two germline ends. The CDR3, as DNA: TGTGCCACCTCAACGGCGTATAGCAATCAGCCCCAGCATTTT. This codes for CATSTAYSNQPQHF.

This chain links TRBV29-1 with TRBJ1-2, with D uncertain. The CDR3 runs to 14 residues. V was trimmed by 5 bases and J by 4 bases, leaving 17 bases between them. The V gene's germline CDR1 is SQVTM and CDR2 ANQGSEA. CDR3 residues: CSVLFGRRTYGYTF. The DNA of the CDR3 is TGCAGCGTTCTTTTCGGGAGGAGGACCTATGGCTACACCTTC.

The chain has TRBV19 and TRBJ1-1, with 9 bases that match TRBD1. The germline CDR1 and CDR2 sequences are LNHDA and SQIVND (reference sequence). This CDR3 region has 13 residues. V dropped 5 bases and J dropped 11; count of bases not matched to a gene: 9. The CDR3 DNA reads TGTGCCAGTAGTCCCACAGGGGGCATGGAGGCTTTCTTT. Translated, it gives CASSPTGGMEAFF.

Points on this clone: The DNA is omitted, as the CDR3 cannot be located on it reliably, and the CDR3 follows TCRdb's listing. The genes are TRBV27 and TRBJ2-7; TRBD1 is the table's D call and was not checked against the DNA. Per the germline V gene, CDR1 is MNHEY and CDR2 is SMNVEV (reference sequence). Including both end residues, the CDR3 is 15 amino acids long. The CDR3 protein is CASSSSGHPWYEQYF.

The rearrangement links TRBV7-9 to TRBJ2-3, with D unclear. Germline V gene data show CDR1 as SEHNR and CDR2 as FQNEAQ (reference sequence). V was trimmed by 4 bases and J by 1 base, leaving 6 bases between them. The CDR3 covers 13 residues. CDR3 residues: CASSSSGTDTQYF. DNA of the CDR3: TGTGCCAGCAGCTCCAGCGGCACAGATACGCAGTATTTT.

The chain couples TRBV10-3 to TRBJ1-6, with D maybe TRBD1 (5 bases). Deletions cut 7 bases from V and 8 bases from J, with 12 bases between. Germline CDR1 ENHRY, CDR2 SYGVKD. CDR3 length: 13 residues. CDR3 nucleotides: TGTGCCATCACTGGGACCCTCGATTCACCCCTCCACTTT. As protein: CAITGTLDSPLHF.

The count of this clone is one. The rearrangement joins TRBV12-3 or TRBV12-4 to TRBJ1-5, with D possibly being TRBD1 (5 bases). This CDR3 region has 13 residues. With 9 bases removed from V and 6 bases from J, the gap between germline ends came to 15 bases. Here the CDR3 reads CASTIRDLQPQHF. The CDR3 DNA sequence: TGTGCCAGTACTATCCGGGACCTTCAGCCCCAGCATTTT.